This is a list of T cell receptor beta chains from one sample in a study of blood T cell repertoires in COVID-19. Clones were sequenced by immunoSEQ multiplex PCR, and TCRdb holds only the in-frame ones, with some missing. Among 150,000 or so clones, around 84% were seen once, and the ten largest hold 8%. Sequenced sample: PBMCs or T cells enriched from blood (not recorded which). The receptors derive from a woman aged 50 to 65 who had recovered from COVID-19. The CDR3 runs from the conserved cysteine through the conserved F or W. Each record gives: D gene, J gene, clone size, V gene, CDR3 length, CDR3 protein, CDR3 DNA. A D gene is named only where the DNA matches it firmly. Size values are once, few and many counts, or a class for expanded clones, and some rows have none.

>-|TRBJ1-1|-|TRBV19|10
CASKEDEAFF
TGTGCCAGTAAGGAGGATGAAGCTTTCTTT
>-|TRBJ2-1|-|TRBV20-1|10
CSARERREFF
TGCAGTGCGCGGGAACGTAGGGAGTTCTTC
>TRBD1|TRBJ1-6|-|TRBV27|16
CASSLSRTGVPASLHF
TGTGCCAGCAGTTTATCCCGGACAGGGGTCCCGGCTTCCCTCCACTTT
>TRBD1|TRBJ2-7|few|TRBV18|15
CASSPTTGGQDEQYF
TGTGCCAGCTCACCCACAACAGGGGGTCAAGACGAGCAGTACTTC
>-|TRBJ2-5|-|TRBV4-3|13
CASSQSQQETQYF
TGCGCCAGCAGCCAATCACAGCAAGAGACCCAGTACTTC
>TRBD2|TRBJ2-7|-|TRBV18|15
CASSATSGETYEQYF
TGTGCCAGCTCGGCAACTAGCGGGGAGACCTACGAGCAGTACTTC
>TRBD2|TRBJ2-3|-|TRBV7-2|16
CASSLMGGGEPDTQYF
TGTGCCAGCAGCTTAATGGGGGGGGGTGAGCCAGATACGCAGTATTTT
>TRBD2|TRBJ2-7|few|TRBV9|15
CASSVAAGGPYEQYF
TGTGCCAGCAGCGTAGCAGCGGGAGGGCCCTACGAGCAGTACTTC
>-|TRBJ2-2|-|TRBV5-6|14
CASSSQDSSRVLFF
TGTGCCAGCAGCTCCCAGGACTCGAGTAGAGTGCTGTTTTTT
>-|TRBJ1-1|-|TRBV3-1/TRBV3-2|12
CASSLQAGSAFF
TGTGCCAGCAGCCTCCAGGCGGGGTCAGCTTTCTTT
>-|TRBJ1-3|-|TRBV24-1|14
CATSDTGCINTIYF
TGTGCCACCAGTGATACAGGGTGTATAAACACCATATATTTT
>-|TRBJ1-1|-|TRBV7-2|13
CASSIGAGTEAFF
TGTGCCAGCAGCATAGGGGCAGGAACTGAAGCTTTCTTT
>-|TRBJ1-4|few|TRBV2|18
CASSYDPGSQATNEKLFF
TGTGCCAGCAGTTATGACCCCGGATCCCAGGCAACTAATGAAAAACTGTTTTTT
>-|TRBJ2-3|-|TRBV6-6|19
CASSRDIPGLFPPTDTQYF
TGTGCCAGCAGCCGAGACATCCCGGGACTTTTCCCTCCCACAGATACGCAGTATTTT
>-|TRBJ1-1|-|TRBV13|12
CASSLVPGGAFF
TGTGCCAGCAGCTTAGTGCCGGGAGGGGCTTTCTTT
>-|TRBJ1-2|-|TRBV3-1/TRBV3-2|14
CASSQDTVSSGYTF
TGTGCCAGCAGCCAAGATACGGTATCGAGTGGCTACACCTTC
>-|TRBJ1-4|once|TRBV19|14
CASSMEGVGEKLFF
TGTGCCAGTAGTATGGAAGGGGTGGGTGAAAAACTGTTTTTT
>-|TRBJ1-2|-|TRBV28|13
CASTPSSNYGYTF
TGTGCCAGCACCCCCTCCTCGAACTATGGCTACACCTTC
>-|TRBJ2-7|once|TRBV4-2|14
CASSQERVGYEQYF
TGTGCCAGCAGCCAAGAGAGGGTGGGGTACGAGCAGTACTTC
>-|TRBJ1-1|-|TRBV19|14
CASREGMKWTEAFF
TGTGCCAGTAGGGAGGGTATGAAGTGGACTGAAGCTTTCTTT
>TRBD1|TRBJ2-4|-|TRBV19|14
CASSMEQGKNIQYF
TGTGCCAGTAGTATGGAACAGGGGAAAAACATTCAGTACTTC
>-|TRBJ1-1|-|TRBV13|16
CASSLGDGGRGTEAFF
TGTGCCAGCAGCTTAGGCGACGGCGGCAGAGGCACTGAAGCTTTCTTT
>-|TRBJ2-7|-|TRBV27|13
CASSPGGPYEQYF
TGTGCCAGCAGCCCCGGGGGGCCCTACGAGCAGTACTTC
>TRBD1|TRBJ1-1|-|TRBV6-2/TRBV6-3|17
CASSYNPARTGYTEAFF
TGTGCCAGCAGTTATAACCCTGCCAGGACAGGGTACACTGAAGCTTTCTTT
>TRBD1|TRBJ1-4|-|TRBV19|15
CASSRPGTDLGKLFF
TGTGCCAGTAGTAGACCTGGGACAGACCTTGGAAAACTGTTTTTT
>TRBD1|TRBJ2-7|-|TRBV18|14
CASSPGTGSYEQYF
TGTGCCAGCTCACCCGGGACAGGGTCCTACGAGCAGTACTTC
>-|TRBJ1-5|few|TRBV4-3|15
CASSHSTGLDQPQHF
TGCGCCAGCAGCCACTCAACGGGATTGGATCAGCCCCAGCATTTT
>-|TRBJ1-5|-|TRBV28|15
CASSLDGVLGSAQHF
TGTGCCAGCAGTTTAGACGGGGTTTTGGGGTCAGCCCAGCATTTT
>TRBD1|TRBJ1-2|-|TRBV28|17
CASSSPARDRGRDGYTF
TGTGCCAGCAGTTCGCCAGCTCGGGACAGGGGGAGAGATGGCTACACCTTC
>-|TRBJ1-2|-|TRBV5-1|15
CASRGAAGSSYGYTF
TGCGCCAGCCGAGGAGCCGCCGGGTCCTCCTATGGCTACACCTTC
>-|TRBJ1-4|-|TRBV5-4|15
CASSKRPTVLEKLFF
TGTGCCAGCAGCAAAAGACCGACAGTTTTGGAAAAACTGTTTTTT
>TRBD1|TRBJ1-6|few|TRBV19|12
CASSGDRSPLHF
TGTGCCAGTAGTGGGGACAGGTCACCCCTCCACTTT
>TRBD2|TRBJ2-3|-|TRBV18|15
CASSPSSGLTDTQYF
TGTGCCAGCTCACCTTCTAGCGGGCTCACAGATACGCAGTATTTT
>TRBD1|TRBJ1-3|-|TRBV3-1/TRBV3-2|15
CASSQPRGPGNTIYF
TGTGCCAGCAGCCAACCCAGGGGGCCTGGAAACACCATATATTTT
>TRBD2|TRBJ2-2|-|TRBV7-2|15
CASSLALAGTGELFF
TGTGCCAGCAGCTTAGCCCTAGCGGGCACCGGGGAGCTGTTTTTT
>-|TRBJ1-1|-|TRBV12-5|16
CASGLNFNTKNTEAFF
TGTGCTAGTGGTTTGAATTTCAACACCAAGAACACTGAAGCTTTCTTT
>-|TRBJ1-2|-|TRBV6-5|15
CASSYRREPNYGYTF
TGTGCCAGCAGTTACAGGAGGGAACCTAACTATGGCTACACCTTC
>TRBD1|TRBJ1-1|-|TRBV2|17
CASSGGTGNLMNTEAFF
TGTGCCAGCAGTGGGGGGACAGGAAATCTAATGAACACTGAAGCTTTCTTT
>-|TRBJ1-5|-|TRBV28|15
CASSFPRDGGEPQHF
TGTGCCAGCAGTTTCCCCCGCGATGGAGGTGAGCCCCAGCATTTT
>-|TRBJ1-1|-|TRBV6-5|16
CASSYGSTGWNTEAFF
TGTGCCAGCAGTTACGGGTCTACAGGGTGGAACACTGAAGCTTTCTTT
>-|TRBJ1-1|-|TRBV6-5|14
CASSPIRRGTEAFF
TGTGCCAGCAGTCCCATCCGGAGGGGCACTGAAGCTTTCTTT
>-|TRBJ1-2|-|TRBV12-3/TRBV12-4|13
CASSSPFYYGYTF
TGTGCCAGCAGTTCCCCCTTTTATTATGGCTACACCTTC
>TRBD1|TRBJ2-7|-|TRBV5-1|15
CASSLTPGQGGEQYF
TGCGCCAGCAGCCTCACCCCGGGACAGGGTGGGGAGCAGTACTTC
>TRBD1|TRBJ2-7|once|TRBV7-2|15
CASSEGTGGAYEQYF
TGTGCCAGCAGCGAAGGGACAGGGGGGGCCTACGAGCAGTACTTC
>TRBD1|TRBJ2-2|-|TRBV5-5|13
CASSGDRTGELFF
TGTGCCAGCAGTGGGGACAGGACCGGGGAGCTGTTTTTT
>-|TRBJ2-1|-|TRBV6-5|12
CASSYSRGLQFF
TGTGCCAGCAGTTACAGCAGGGGTCTTCAGTTCTTC